Listed here are 13 T cell receptor beta chains from one sample, sequenced in a study of shared clonotypes between healthy human individuals. Only in-frame clones appear in the TCRdb table, and some are missing; sequencing was by immunoSEQ multiplex PCR. The table shows about 1.1 million clones, with about 84% occurring only once. The source material was memory CD4+ T cells from PBMCs. Regarding subset: CD45RA-negative fraction. Every receptor here comes from a man younger than 35 in good health. Some clones in this sample may be carry-over from other donors' samples.

The genes are TRBV6-1 and TRBJ2-3; the match to TRBD2 covers 7 bases. With 11 bases clipped from V and 5 bases from J, the junction kept 1 base outside the gene matches. The CDR3 is made up of 10 amino acids. Per germline, CDR1 MNHNS and CDR2 SASEGT. CDR3 sequence reads: CASGGDTQYF. The CDR3 nucleotides read TGTGCCTCGGGGGGAGATACGCAGTATTTT.

This rearrangement joins TRBV5-1 to TRBJ1-4; possible D gene TRBD1, 6 bases. The germline CDR1 and CDR2 sequences are SGHRS and YFSETQ. Trimming removed 4 bases at V and 0 bases at J, with 13 bases between. The length of the CDR3 is 16 residues. The CDR3: CASSGQSTATNEKLFF. The CDR3 DNA reads as TGCGCCAGCAGCGGACAGTCTACTGCAACTAATGAAAAACTGTTTTTT.

This chain connects TRBV6-5 to TRBJ2-1; 7 bases match TRBD2. Per the germline V gene, CDR1 is MNHEY and CDR2 is SVGAGI. The CDR3 spans 15 residues. V lost 2 bases and J lost 8; bases outside the gene matches: 9. CDR3 in amino acids: CASSYHNPGRDEQFF. The CDR3 coding sequence is TGTGCCAGCAGTTACCACAACCCAGGGAGGGATGAGCAGTTCTTC.

This chain connects TRBV2 to TRBJ2-4, with TRBD1 matching over 10 bases. Germline V CDR1 and CDR2: SNHLY, FYNNEI. The CDR3 spans 12 residues. The V and J ends lost 8 bases and 8 bases, in that order; junction bases with no gene match: 3. The CDR3 DNA follows: TGTGCCAGCCGGGACAGGGGAGACATTCAGTACTTC. Translation: CASRDRGDIQYF. Full variable domain (missing parts from reference TRBV2 and TRBJ2-4): EPEVTQTPSHQVTQMGQEVILRCVPISNHLYFYWYRQILGQKVEFLVSFYNNEISEKSEIFDDQFSVERPDGSNFTLKIRSTKLEDSAMYFCASRDRGDIQYFGAGTRLSVL.

This clone was recorded a few times. The rearrangement links TRBV6-5 to TRBJ2-1, with TRBD2 identical over 10 bases. The CDR3 is 15 residues long. Germline V gene data show CDR1 as MNHEY and CDR2 as SVGAGI. V shed 6 bases, J shed 3 bases, and the junction held 5 bases outside the gene matches. The CDR3 reads CASSQGLASYNEQFF. In nucleotides, the CDR3 is TGTGCCAGCAGCCAGGGACTAGCGAGCTACAATGAGCAGTTCTTC.

The rearrangement uses TRBV5-4 and TRBJ1-2; D uncertain. CDR1 is SGHNT and CDR2 is YYREEE in the germline V gene (reference sequence). This CDR3 region has 16 residues. The V end was cut by 5 bases, the J end by 3 bases, with 20 bases between. The CDR3 is CASSFQSRADDYGYTF. In DNA, the CDR3 is TGTGCCAGCAGTTTCCAAAGCCGGGCAGATGACTATGGCTACACCTTC.

The gene calls are TRBV10-3 and TRBJ1-2; no clear D gene. The CDR3 covers 13 residues. Germline CDR1 reads ENHRY; CDR2 reads SYGVKD. Between the trimmed V and J ends, which lost 0 bases and 5 bases, there was a span of 7 bases. This chain's CDR3 is CAISESAEYGYTF. The CDR3 DNA reads TGTGCCATCAGTGAGTCGGCAGAGTATGGCTACACCTTC.

DNA of the CDR3: TGTGCCAGCAGAGTAAGGGACAGGGGTTGGAATGAGCAGTTCTTC. Its translation is CASRVRDRGWNEQFF. The rearrangement links TRBV28 to TRBJ2-1; the match to TRBD1 covers 10 bases. The ends lost 6 bases at V and 7 bases at J; junction bases unmatched: 9. CDR3 size: 15 residues. Germline values: CDR1 MDHEN, CDR2 SYDVKM.

The genes are TRBV5-1 and TRBJ1-1, with 8 positions matching TRBD1. The CDR3 covers 17 residues. Per the germline V gene, CDR1 is SGHRS and CDR2 is YFSETQ. Unmatched junction bases numbered 15, after V lost 3 bases and J lost 5 bases. The CDR3: CASSSSPITGGGTEAFF. The CDR3 coding sequence is TGCGCCAGCAGCTCCTCACCTATTACAGGGGGGGGAACTGAAGCTTTCTTT.

This chain links TRBV25-1 with TRBJ2-2, with D perhaps assigned TRBD1 or TRBD2 (6 bases each). Germline values: CDR1 MGHDK, CDR2 SYGVNS. V was clipped by 3 bases and J by 7 bases, with 15 bases between them. This CDR3 contains 15 residues. The CDR3 sequence is CASSDARRGDGELFF. The CDR3 DNA reads as TGTGCCAGCAGTGACGCTCGGAGGGGGGACGGGGAGCTGTTTTTT.

This clone was observed once. This sequence joins TRBV11-1 and TRBJ2-3, with D perhaps matching TRBD2 (5 bases). Trimming removed 5 bases at V and 11 bases at J, with 14 bases between. This CDR3 comprises 12 residues. CDR1 SGHAT and CDR2 FQDESV come from the germline V gene (reference sequence). The CDR3 is CASSPGEGRQYF. The CDR3 nucleotides are TGTGCCAGCAGCCCCGGGGAAGGGCGGCAGTATTTT.

This clone showed up just once. The V and J genes are TRBV9 and TRBJ2-1; 7 nucleotides match TRBD2. This CDR3 is 16 amino acids long. CDR1 is SGDLS and CDR2 is YYNGEE in the germline V gene. V shed 0 bases, J shed 7 bases, and the junction held 10 bases outside the gene matches. CDR3 nucleotides: TGTGCCAGCAGCGTAGTGGGGGGAGGGCCTTGGAATGAGCAGTTCTTC. Translation: CASSVVGGGPWNEQFF.

The chain joins TRBV11-3 to TRBJ1-1, with TRBD1 as a possible D gene (5 bases). Trimming cost V 4 bases and J 3 bases, with 12 bases left between them. The CDR3 loop spans 14 amino acids. From germline, CDR1 is SGHNT and CDR2 YENEEA. The CDR3 DNA sequence: TGTGCCAGCAGCTCCCGCGCGGGGGACACTGAAGCTTTCTTT. It codes for CASSSRAGDTEAFF.